Following are 26 T cell receptor beta chains from one sample sequenced in a study of T cell repertoires in cytomegalovirus infection. TCRdb redid the calling of the reads with MiXCR, one entry per CDR3 protein. The table includes roughly 310,000 distinct CDR3 sequences, 15% to 20% detected once. The sequenced sample was PBMCs. The receptors were sampled from a human donor in good health (CMV status not recorded). Some clones in this sample may be carry-over from other donors' samples.

The chain has TRBV20-1 and TRBJ2-7; 7 positions match TRBD1. Germline values: CDR1 DFQATT, CDR2 SNEGSKA (reference sequence). This CDR3 region has 16 residues. With 0 bases clipped from V and 1 base from J, the junction kept 9 bases outside the gene matches. This chain's CDR3 is CSARDYGTAPSYEQYF. For the CDR3, the DNA is TGCAGTGCTAGAGATTACGGGACAGCGCCTTCCTACGAGCAGTACTTC.

This clonotype occurred many times. The rearrangement joins TRBV7-8 to TRBJ2-1, with D perhaps TRBD2 (6 bases). The germline V gene has CDR1 SGHVS and CDR2 FQNEAQ. The V gene lost 5 bases and the J gene lost 5 bases, with 13 bases spanning the gap. The CDR3 loop spans 14 amino acids. CDR3 sequence: CASSGGWTDNEQFF. The CDR3 bases are TGTGCCAGCAGCGGGGGGTGGACGGACAATGAGCAGTTCTTC.

This clonotype was counted once. V gene TRBV19 combines with J gene TRBJ2-7; tentative D call: TRBD2 (6 bases). V was cut by 8 bases and J by 0 bases, with 17 bases left in between. CDR3 size: 15 residues. Per the germline V gene, CDR1 is LNHDA and CDR2 is SQIVND (reference sequence). The CDR3 loop is CASGITGGSSYEQYF. Here the CDR3 DNA reads TGTGCCAGTGGAATCACAGGAGGGAGCTCCTACGAGCAGTACTTC. The full variable domain, with the rest looked up from reference TRBV19 and TRBJ2-7, is DGGITQSPKYLFRKEGQNVTLSCEQNLNHDAMYWYRQDPGQGLRLIYYSQIVNDFQKGDIAEGYSVSREKKESFPLTVTSAQKNPTAFYLCASGITGGSSYEQYFGPGTRLTVT.

This clonotype was recorded many times. The CDR3 DNA reads as TGTGCCAGCAGCTCCCGCGGCAATCAGCCCCAGCATTTT. Protein sequence: CASSSRGNQPQHF. The rearrangement joins TRBV7-2 to TRBJ1-5; D call uncertain. The ends were cut back, 4 bases at V and 2 bases at J, with 6 bases in the middle. Germline CDR1 reads SGHTA; CDR2 reads FQGNSA. CDR3 size: 13 residues.

This clonotype has at least ten counts. The rearrangement links TRBV7-9 to TRBJ1-5; D may be TRBD1 (6 bases). Germline CDR1 reads SEHNR; CDR2 reads FQNEAQ (reference sequence). CDR3 length equals 15 residues. Trimming stripped 5 bases from V and 6 bases from J, with 17 bases between. CDR3 coding DNA: TGTGCCAGCAGCCCCCTCGGGGGGCTGGGTCAGCCCCAGCATTTT. The encoded protein is CASSPLGGLGQPQHF.

The sample holds many counts of this clonotype. The V and J genes are TRBV12-3 or TRBV12-4 and TRBJ1-3, with D uncertain. The CDR3 length is 13 residues. Trimming shortened V by 4 bases and J by 1 base, and 5 bases separated the two germline ends. The CDR3: CASSSASGNTIYF. The CDR3 nucleotides are TGTGCCAGCAGTTCCGCATCTGGAAACACCATATATTTT.

The chain recombines TRBV20-1 with TRBJ1-5; possibly TRBD1 for D (6 bases). In germline, CDR1 is DFQATT, CDR2 SNEGSKA (reference sequence). V lost 6 bases and J 6 bases, leaving 18 bases between the germline ends. The CDR3 consists of 14 residues. The CDR3 here is CSATPRGGSQPQHF. CDR3 bases: TGCAGTGCCACCCCGAGGGGGGGCAGTCAGCCCCAGCATTTT.

This clonotype was seen ten or more times. The J gene is TRBJ2-7, the V gene TRBV7-2; D gene unclear. CDR3 size: 16 residues. Trimming pared 5 bases from V and 1 base from J, leaving 18 bases between. Germline CDR1 and CDR2: SGHTA and FQGNSA. The CDR3: CASSVGPSQWSYEQYF. The CDR3 coding sequence is TGTGCCAGCAGCGTGGGCCCCTCGCAATGGTCCTACGAGCAGTACTTC.

This clonotype turned up a few times. The rearrangement uses TRBV15 and TRBJ1-6; maybe TRBD1 (5 bases). The germline V gene has CDR1 LNHNV and CDR2 YYDKDF (reference sequence). V lost 5 bases and J lost 0, with 17 bases in between. The CDR3 covers 18 residues. Here the CDR3 reads CATSQSRAGSSYNSPLHF. The DNA of the CDR3 is TGTGCCACCAGCCAATCTCGGGCAGGGAGCTCCTATAATTCACCCCTCCACTTT.

The gene calls are TRBV10-3 and TRBJ2-3; 14 bases are shared with TRBD2. The germline V gene has CDR1 ENHRY and CDR2 SYGVKD. Trimming cost V 5 bases and J 0 bases; bases outside gene matches: 10. CDR3 length equals 19 residues. Here the CDR3 reads CAISWTSGGTKTSTDTQYF. CDR3 DNA: TGTGCCATCAGTTGGACTAGCGGGGGGACGAAGACTAGCACAGATACGCAGTATTTT.

Comments on this clonotype: The final CDR3 position lacks the conserved phenylalanine or tryptophan, pointing to a likely read error. This rearrangement joins TRBV12-3 or TRBV12-4 to TRBJ1-1; no firm D call. V was trimmed by 3 bases and J by 1 base, leaving 9 bases between them. There are 14 residues in the CDR3. CDR3 in amino acids: CASSLGYSNTEAFS. CDR3 DNA sequence: TGTGCCAGCAGTTTGGGGTATTCGAACACTGAAGCTTTCTCT.

The sample holds a few counts of this clonotype. The chain couples TRBV5-1 to TRBJ1-3; a possible D gene is TRBD1 (5 bases). The CDR3 spans 15 residues. CDR1 SGHRS and CDR2 YFSETQ come from the germline V gene. Trimming removed 0 bases at V and 4 bases at J, with 11 bases between. DNA for the CDR3: TGCGCCAGCAGCTTGGAGGCAGGGCGAGGAAACACCATATATTTT. Translating it yields CASSLEAGRGNTIYF.

This clonotype was observed a handful of times. This sequence joins TRBV5-1 and TRBJ1-5; possibly TRBD1 for D (5 bases). Trimming cost V 0 bases and J 3 bases, with 7 bases left between them. CDR3 length: 14 residues. Germline V CDR1 and CDR2: SGHRS, YFSETQ. The chain's CDR3 is CASSLGQPNQPQHF. DNA for the CDR3: TGCGCCAGCAGCTTGGGACAGCCCAATCAGCCCCAGCATTTT.

This clonotype was detected only a few times. The chain is built from TRBV7-9 and TRBJ1-4, with D possibly being TRBD1 (6 bases). CDR3 length equals 16 residues. Germline values: CDR1 SEHNR, CDR2 FQNEAQ (reference sequence). Trimming pared 5 bases from V and 0 bases from J, leaving 13 bases between. This chain's CDR3 is CASSTRTAATNEKLFF. CDR3 in DNA: TGTGCCAGCAGCACACGGACAGCCGCAACTAATGAAAAACTGTTTTTT. Drawing the rest from reference TRBV7-9 and TRBJ1-4, the complete variable domain is DTGVSQNPRHKITKRGQNVTFRCDPISEHNRLYWYRQTLGQGPEFLTYFQNEAQLEKSRLLSDRFSAERPKGSFSTLEIQRTEQGDSAMYLCASSTRTAATNEKLFFGSGTQLSVL.

The chain links TRBV27 to TRBJ2-5; a weak D match, TRBD1 (5 bases). The CDR3 consists of 15 residues. Deletions cut 5 bases from V and 0 bases from J, with 13 bases between. CDR1 is MNHEY and CDR2 is SMNVEV in the germline V gene (reference sequence). The CDR3 reads CASSPATAYQETQYF. As DNA, the CDR3 is TGTGCCAGCAGTCCCGCGACAGCGTACCAAGAGACCCAGTACTTC.

This clonotype was detected ten times or more. The chain combines TRBV4-1 with TRBJ1-5; 7 bases agree with TRBD1. The CDR3 runs 16 residues. The germline V gene has CDR1 MGHRA and CDR2 YSYEKL. J lost 6 bases, V lost 4 bases, and 12 bases had no gene match. The CDR3 nucleotides are TGCGCCAGCAGCCGCGGAGCGACAGGGACGGGTCAGCCCCAGCATTTT. This gives the protein CASSRGATGTGQPQHF.

The chain recombines TRBV6-5 with TRBJ1-2; D is unresolved. Germline CDR1 reads MNHEY; CDR2 reads SVGAGI. CDR3 length: 15 amino acids. Trimming removed 5 bases from V and 4 bases from J, with 17 bases in between. The CDR3 bases are TGTGCCAGCAGTCATCCCGAAAATCGGGGCTATGGCTACACCTTC. Its protein is CASSHPENRGYGYTF.

This clonotype was picked up many times. The rearrangement joins TRBV24-1 to TRBJ1-5, with D unclear. The V end lost 2 bases, the J end lost 0 bases, and 7 bases lay between the germline ends. The CDR3 covers 15 residues. CDR1 is KGHDR and CDR2 is SFDVKD in the germline V gene. The DNA for the CDR3 is TGTGCCACCAGTGATTCCGGGTATAGCAATCAGCCCCAGCATTTT. This codes for CATSDSGYSNQPQHF.

This clonotype has just a few counts. The V and J genes are TRBV2 and TRBJ2-3; 8 nucleotides match TRBD2. The junction had 12 bases not matched to a gene; V was cut back by 8 bases and J by 5 bases. Germline loops: CDR1 SNHLY, CDR2 FYNNEI. CDR3 size: 15 residues. The CDR3 DNA follows: TGTGCCAGCCCGGGGGGGGCCGTGGATTTAGATACGCAGTATTTT. This sequence encodes CASPGGAVDLDTQYF.

This clonotype was seen at least ten times. V gene TRBV7-2 combines with J gene TRBJ2-7; 11 bases map to TRBD2. Germline values: CDR1 SGHTA, CDR2 FQGNSA. This CDR3 contains 17 residues. With 1 base clipped from V and 2 bases from J, the junction kept 7 bases outside the gene matches. The CDR3 spells CASSLVSLAGGTYEQYF. The CDR3 nucleotides read TGTGCCAGCAGCTTAGTTTCGCTAGCGGGGGGAACCTACGAGCAGTACTTC.

This clonotype has only a few counts. The chain employs TRBV13 and TRBJ2-3, with D possibly TRBD2 on 6 matching bases. CDR1 and CDR2 (germline): PRHDT, FYEKMQ (reference sequence). V was clipped by 4 bases and J by 1 base, with 18 bases between them. The CDR3 sequence is 17 residues long. CDR3 loop: CASSSPRDFTRTDTQYF. The CDR3 DNA is TGTGCCAGCAGCTCGCCTCGGGACTTTACCCGCACAGATACGCAGTATTTT.

The chain recombines TRBV6-5 with TRBJ2-4, with D unresolved. The CDR3 runs 14 residues. V shed 5 bases and J shed 0 bases, with 8 bases lying between them. Germline V gene lookup returns CDR1 MNHEY and CDR2 SVGAGI. The CDR3 region has the DNA TGTGCCAGCAGTGATTCCTTAGCCAAAAACATTCAGTACTTC. Residues: CASSDSLAKNIQYF.

V gene TRBV6-1 combines with J gene TRBJ2-5; 7 nucleotides line up with TRBD1. This CDR3 is built from 14 residues. The germline V gene encodes CDR1 MNHNS and CDR2 SASEGT. The trim removed 6 bases at V and 5 bases at J, leaving 9 bases unmatched. The CDR3 loop reads CASSQPTGRETQYF. CDR3 nucleotides: TGTGCCAGCAGCCAACCGACAGGGCGGGAGACCCAGTACTTC.

The rearrangement links TRBV19 to TRBJ2-3; weak D call: TRBD2 (5 bases). The germline V gene has CDR1 LNHDA and CDR2 SQIVND (reference sequence). The ends were cut back, 8 bases at V and 3 bases at J, with 18 bases in the middle. The length of the CDR3 is 15 residues. The CDR3 region has the DNA TGTGCCAGTCAAAGGACCCGGTCGGGGACAGATACGCAGTATTTT. Its translation is CASQRTRSGTDTQYF.

The CDR3 reads CASSPGGQTSSGNTIYF. For the CDR3, the DNA is TGTGCCAGCTCACCAGGAGGACAAACGAGCTCTGGAAACACCATATATTTT. V and J are TRBV18 and TRBJ1-3; D is possibly TRBD1 (5 bases). The CDR3 totals 17 residues. V was pared by 2 bases and J by 0 bases, with 14 bases between. CDR1 and CDR2 from the germline V gene are KGHSH and LQKENI.

The V call is TRBV6-2 or TRBV6-3, the J call TRBJ2-2, with D perhaps being TRBD1 or TRBD2 (6 bases each). The V and J ends lost 7 bases and 1 base respectively, with 16 bases between them. Germline loops: CDR1 MNHEY, CDR2 SVGEGT. The CDR3 length is 16 residues. The CDR3 sequence is CASKITGGQNTGELFF. CDR3 DNA: TGTGCCAGCAAAATAACCGGGGGCCAGAACACCGGGGAGCTGTTTTTT.